One TCR beta chain is described in this entry. The target of this receptor is not known. No quality values exist for individual bases; no much larger clone is one base distant. Sequences MNHEY (CDR1) and SMNVEV (CDR2) are obtained from the germline V gene (reference sequence). The CDR3 starts with the cysteine, ends with the phenylalanine, and has 14 residues. Just the 42-base CDR3 DNA is kept, in frame starting at base 1. Between the V and J ends, shortened by 6 bases and 0 bases respectively, the junction contains 9 bases. The sample originates from a study of T cell responses to AZD1222 COVID-19 vaccine (dated by TCRdb to the early 2020s). Background for the entire study: TCR sequencing was performed for 230 to 250 trial participants, of whom around 200 were given two doses of AZD1222 and around 25 were given two doses of MenACWY control vaccine. Trial participants were enrolled into age subgroups of 18-55, 56-69 and 70-plus years, which contained about 150, 27 and 61 TCR-sequenced participants, respectively. What the study reported, not specific to this receptor: Because no day 14 peak-response samples were available, the repertoires could be characterized only after the peak T cell response. In the small 56-69-year group, the increase in depth fell short of significance, most likely because of low power. Conclusions about previously exposed vaccinees were limited because only a handful of AZD1222 recipients were SARS-CoV-2 seropositive at baseline. Most participants were white British and females outnumbered males, and the authors suggested that clonal diversity may have been underestimated. Nearly half of unique spike-specific TCRs reportedly recognized epitopes outside regions mutated in the B.1.351 and B.1.1.7 variants. CD4 TCRs associated with the vaccine covered the entire spike protein, and the dominant responses were in regions 160-218 and 743-854. Spike-specific TCR breadth and depth rose significantly after two AZD1222 doses compared with day 0 and with MenACWY recipients.

The CDR3 regions of human TCRbeta chains were analyzed by immunosequencing. The original methods were these. Repertoire TCRs were matched against a reference library of SARS-CoV-2-specific TCRs generated with the MIRA antigen-specificity platform. Breadth was defined as the fraction of unique TCRs that were SARS-CoV-2-associated. Depth was defined as the fraction of total T cells that were SARS-CoV-2-associated. Using the MIRA data, each spike-specific TCR was mapped to the spike region that the TCR reacts to and placed in a CD4 or CD8 class. Log10-transformed breadth and depth values were compared by one-way ANOVA with Sidak's multiple comparisons tests. Imported from immuneACCESS, the table was reduced by TCRdb to in-frame sequences with V and J called. These copies leave out some clones; in studies compared against another copy, an unresolved V gene accounts for under half, and the cause of the remainder is not known. V, J and clone size are taken as reported in that table, and D and trimming were inferred from the DNA itself. Within this sample are about 150,000 clones, with 75% to 90% of them counted one time only. 4.1% of the sample rests with the top ten.

The time point label corresponds to: baseline before first vaccination. The treatment or condition label for this specimen denotes: meningococcal conjugate vaccine given as trial control. Samples from vaccinated people were obtained from the UK trials COV001 and COV002, which included a single-blind randomized controlled phase 2/3 trial of AZD1222 (ChAdOx1 nCoV-19) in healthy adults. For TCRbeta chain sequencing, PBMC samples were collected from trial participants at day 0 and at day 28 after the second dose. Rearrangement joined TRBV27 to TRBJ2-1; TRBD2 is a weak D gene call, 6 bases matching. The specimen was peripheral blood, collected on day 0 of MenACWY control vaccination. This receptor was identified in an adult in good health. The CDR3 loop reads CASRVGGSYNEQFF. The DNA reads TGTGCCAGCAGGGTCGGGGGCTCCTACAATGAGCAGTTCTTC.